This TCR beta chain is from a study of human CD8 memory T cell subsets. Study conclusions and caveats: The study sequenced T cell receptor beta chains only. Precursor exhausted T cells shared very few clonotypes with stem-like memory T cells. It was suggested by Chao1 estimates that stem-like memory T cells were more diverse than precursor exhausted T cells.

Making the TCR beta libraries relied on UMI-labeled 5' RACE. TCRdb re-called the 5' RACE reads; one entry per CDR3 protein, DNA not given. The sample is made up of some 7,000 distinct CDR3 sequences, and the top ten hold over 20% of it. The CDR3 contains 12 residues. With exhausted-like traits, TPEX cells were early memory CD8+ T cells that were CCR7+ PD-1+ TIGIT+. Per subset, duplicate vials of 150,000 sorted CD8+ T cells supplied RNA. In the case of this clonotype: Its target is unknown.

The sequence was obtained from a human donor in good health. V usage is TRBV12-3 or TRBV12-4 and J usage is TRBJ2-7; the D gene TCRdb calls, TRBD1, cannot be checked with no DNA. The sequencing sample was made of CD8+ T cells from PBMCs. CDR3 sequence reads: CASSPPDRDQYF.